These 2 T cell receptor beta chains were all obtained from the same sample, sequenced in a study of T cell changes during pregnancy in multiple sclerosis. Clones were read by immunoSEQ multiplex PCR, and TCRdb kept only the in-frame ones, dropping some. The table includes over 55,000 clones, approximately 87% detected once. Material: peripheral blood, obtained after pregnancy. The origin of the receptors is a female donor in good health, enrolled as a control in a pregnancy study.

The rearrangement joins TRBV7-9 to TRBJ2-1, with a possible D match to TRBD2 (7 bases). The V gene's germline CDR1 is SEHNR and CDR2 FQNEAQ (reference sequence). V was trimmed by 5 bases and J by 5 bases, leaving 19 bases between them. This CDR3 has 16 amino acids. The DNA for the CDR3 is TGTGCCAGCAGCCCGGAGGGGGGGCCTTCACACAATGAGCAGTTCTTC. It specifies CASSPEGGPSHNEQFF.

This clone has just one count. The V and J genes are TRBV19 and TRBJ1-1, with D unclear. V gave up 5 bases and J gave up 0 bases, with 16 bases separating them. Germline V gene sequence: CDR1 LNHDA, CDR2 SQIVND (reference sequence). This CDR3 spans 16 amino acids. The CDR3 spells CASSPRQAGMNTEAFF. The CDR3 coding sequence is TGTGCCAGTAGTCCCCGACAAGCCGGAATGAACACTGAAGCTTTCTTT.